Included here is one T cell receptor beta chain sequence, with context. The antigen is undetermined. The Oncomine TCR Beta short-read assay generated sequence data from the DNA of cultured CD4+ T cells. TCRdb recomputed calls from the PCR reads with MiXCR, one row per CDR3 protein. The repertoire holds roughly 13,000 distinct CDR3 sequences, with under 65% as singletons. The CDR3 length is 14 residues. V gave up 3 bases and J gave up 4 bases, with 12 bases separating them. This record comes from a study of vaccination and CD4 T cells after COVID-19. Stated treatment: roughly 10-day PBMC culture with coronavirus spike peptide pools or control peptides (ViraFEST assay). Culture of around 2 million PBMCs per well took place with roughly 9.6 IU/ml IL-2 and 9 to 10 ug/ml peptide pools.

The chain links TRBV12-3 or TRBV12-4 to TRBJ2-5; TRBD1 might be the D (6 bases). Sequencing was performed on CD4+ T cells from blood, cultured in vitro. The receptor was isolated from a human donor who had recovered from COVID-19. CDR3 protein: CASSFWGRRETQYF. In nucleotides, the CDR3 is TGTGCCAGCAGTTTCTGGGGGCGCAGAGAGACCCAGTACTTC.